A single sample is the source of the 30 T cell receptor beta chains below, sequenced in a study of T cells and Merkel cell carcinoma outcomes. Only in-frame clones appear in the TCRdb table, and some are missing; sequencing was by immunoSEQ multiplex PCR. The sample shows some 6,000 clones, 70% to 75% of them seen only once. The sequencing input was tumor tissue from Merkel cell carcinoma. These receptors were obtained from a human donor with Merkel cell carcinoma. Some clones in this sample may be carry-over from other donors' samples.

The chain is built from TRBV11-2 and TRBJ2-5, with D perhaps matching TRBD1 (5 bases). In germline, CDR1 is SGHAT, CDR2 FQNNGV. V was trimmed by 1 base and J by 0 bases, leaving 15 bases between them. The CDR3 totals 17 residues. The CDR3 loop reads CASSLAGRGSDQETQYF. Here the CDR3 DNA reads TGTGCCAGCAGCTTAGCCGGAAGGGGCTCAGACCAAGAGACCCAGTACTTC.

The chain recombines TRBV29-1 with TRBJ2-1; 13 nucleotides line up with TRBD2. The CDR3 consists of 14 residues. V was pared by 3 bases and J by 8 bases, with 4 bases of the junction left unmatched. The germline V gene has CDR1 SQVTM and CDR2 ANQGSEA. CDR3 nucleotide sequence: TGCAGCGTTGAGCCACTAGCGGGAGGGGATGAGCAGTTCTTC. Amino acids: CSVEPLAGGDEQFF.

J is TRBJ2-7 and V is TRBV14; weak D call: TRBD1 (6 bases). V gave up 4 bases and J gave up 1 base, with 17 bases separating them. The CDR3 spans 16 residues. CDR1 is SGHDN, CDR2 FVKESK, per germline. The CDR3 region has the DNA TGTGCCAGCAGCCCCACCGGGACAAGGTTTTCCTACGAGCAGTACTTC. Protein: CASSPTGTRFSYEQYF.

The chain links TRBV9 to TRBJ2-7; 8 bases line up with TRBD2. CDR1 SGDLS and CDR2 YYNGEE come from the germline V gene. The CDR3 is 15 residues long. J gave up 4 bases and V 0 bases, and 6 bases lay outside the gene matches. The CDR3 DNA is TGTGCCAGCAGCGTAGGGGATAGCGGGACTTACGAGCAGTACTTC. Translated, it gives CASSVGDSGTYEQYF.

This clone has only a few counts. Other DNA sequences within the sample encode an identical CDR3. The rearrangement links TRBV5-1 to TRBJ1-1; D is undetermined. The germline CDR1 and CDR2 sequences are SGHRS and YFSETQ. Trimming removed 0 bases at V and 3 bases at J, with 6 bases between. The CDR3 runs to 13 residues. The CDR3 loop reads CASSLEWDTEAFF. CDR3 in DNA: TGCGCCAGCAGCTTGGAATGGGACACTGAAGCTTTCTTT.

This rearrangement joins TRBV28 to TRBJ2-2; maybe TRBD2 (6 bases). Germline V gene sequence: CDR1 MDHEN, CDR2 SYDVKM. The V gene lost 2 bases and the J gene lost 0 bases, with 7 bases spanning the gap. CDR3 size: 15 residues. The CDR3 nucleotides read TGTGCCAGCAGTTTAGGCGGGGCGAACACCGGGGAGCTGTTTTTT. Translation gives CASSLGGANTGELFF.

The chain links TRBV9 to TRBJ2-5; D possibly corresponds to TRBD2 (6 bases). The CDR3 covers 13 residues. V shed 4 bases and J shed 5 bases, with 12 bases lying between them. From germline, CDR1 is SGDLS and CDR2 YYNGEE. The CDR3 bases are TGTGCCAGCAGCCAGTGGGGGGAGGAGACCCAGTACTTC. Protein sequence: CASSQWGEETQYF.

The V call is TRBV9, the J call TRBJ1-2, with D unclear. CDR1 is SGDLS and CDR2 is YYNGEE in the germline V gene. V lost 1 base and J lost 8, with 15 bases in between. This CDR3 spans 14 amino acids. The DNA of the CDR3 is TGTGCCAGCAGCGTAACTACGGGGTTTGAGGGCTACACCTTC. This translates into CASSVTTGFEGYTF.

This clone counts as medium-sized. The rearrangement joins TRBV5-1 to TRBJ1-1; the match to TRBD1 covers 9 bases. The CDR3 length is 17 residues. Germline values: CDR1 SGHRS, CDR2 YFSETQ. The V gene end was trimmed by 5 bases and the J gene end by 5 bases; junction bases not matched to a gene: 16. The CDR3 region is CASRNPLTGGVGTEAFF. The CDR3 DNA follows: TGCGCCAGCAGAAACCCCCTCACAGGGGGCGTTGGAACTGAAGCTTTCTTT.

The chain uses TRBV28 and TRBJ2-7; 9 bases fit TRBD1. Trimming at V came to 5 bases and at J to 5 bases, leaving 19 bases not matched to a gene. CDR1 and CDR2 (germline): MDHEN, SYDVKM. The length of the CDR3 is 18 residues. For the CDR3, the DNA is TGTGCCAGCAGTCCCGTCCCGGGACAGGGATGGGGGCTACACGAGCAGTACTTC. Residues: CASSPVPGQGWGLHEQYF.

V is TRBV27 and J is TRBJ1-5; D ambiguous. Trimming pared 5 bases from V and 0 bases from J, leaving 11 bases between. The CDR3 runs to 15 residues. Germline values: CDR1 MNHEY, CDR2 SMNVEV (reference sequence). The CDR3 DNA reads TGTGCCAGCAGTCCCCTCCAAATTAGCAATCAGCCCCAGCATTTT. Translating gives CASSPLQISNQPQHF.

The rearrangement uses TRBV25-1 and TRBJ1-2; D unresolved. Germline V lookup: CDR1 MGHDK, CDR2 SYGVNS. V shed 4 bases and J shed 4 bases, with 7 bases lying between them. The CDR3 has 12 amino acids. The CDR3, as DNA: TGTGCCAGCAGTGCACCGCCCTATGGCTACACCTTC. Protein sequence: CASSAPPYGYTF.

This clone was detected only a few times. The chain couples TRBV27 to TRBJ2-1; TRBD2 matches 8 bases. The CDR3 totals 15 residues. Germline CDR1 MNHEY, CDR2 SMNVEV (reference sequence). V was clipped by 3 bases and J by 4 bases; unmatched bases: 5. The CDR3 DNA reads as TGTGCCAGCAGTTTGGGGACTAGAGGATACAATGAGCAGTTCTTC. It yields the protein CASSLGTRGYNEQFF.

The chain has TRBV15 and TRBJ1-2; D call uncertain. Per germline, CDR1 LNHNV and CDR2 YYDKDF (reference sequence). Trimming removed 5 bases from V and 5 bases from J, with 12 bases in between. The CDR3 is made up of 13 amino acids. In nucleotides, the CDR3 is TGTGCCACCAGCCCCCCGGGCCATTATGGCTACACCTTC. Translated, it gives CATSPPGHYGYTF. The full variable domain, rest sourced from reference TRBV15 and TRBJ1-2, is DAMVIQNPRYQVTQFGKPVTLSCSQTLNHNVMYWYQQKSSQAPKLLFHYYDKDFNNEADTPDNFQSRRPNTSFCFLDIRSPGLGDTAMYLCATSPPGHYGYTFGSGTRLTVV.

This clone was observed a single time. The rearrangement links TRBV28 to TRBJ2-1, with a tentative D call TRBD1 (5 bases). V gave up 5 bases and J gave up 2 bases, with 16 bases separating them. This CDR3 contains 16 residues. Germline CDR1 reads MDHEN; CDR2 reads SYDVKM. The CDR3, as DNA: TGTGCCAGCAGTCGAAACAGGAAACAGCCCTACAATGAGCAGTTCTTC. It is translated as CASSRNRKQPYNEQFF. The whole variable domain, remainder taken from reference TRBV28 and TRBJ2-1, is DVKVTQSSRYLVKRTGEKVFLECVQDMDHENMFWYRQDPGLGLRLIYFSYDVKMKEKGDIPEGYSVSREKKERFSLILESASTNQTSMYLCASSRNRKQPYNEQFFGPGTRLTVL.

This rearrangement joins TRBV18 to TRBJ2-3; no clear D gene. There are 13 residues in the CDR3. Deletions cut 3 bases from V and 7 bases from J, with 11 bases between. Germline-derived CDR1 and CDR2 are KGHSH and LQKENI. The CDR3 DNA follows: TGTGCCAGCTCACCTCCCGGGCTTAATACGCAGTATTTT. It translates to CASSPPGLNTQYF. Supplemented by reference TRBV18 and TRBJ2-3, the full variable domain reads NAGVMQNPRHLVRRRGQEARLRCSPMKGHSHVYWYRQLPEEGLKFMVYLQKENIIDESGMPKERFSAEFPKEGPSILRIQQVVRGDSAAYFCASSPPGLNTQYFGPGTRLTVL.

This sequence joins TRBV5-1 and TRBJ2-2; D may be TRBD1 or TRBD2 (5 bases each). This CDR3 contains 15 residues. Germline V gene data show CDR1 as SGHRS and CDR2 as YFSETQ. V was clipped by 3 bases and J by 4 bases, with 13 bases between them. This chain's CDR3 is CASSWGRVTTGELFF. CDR3 nucleotides: TGCGCCAGCAGCTGGGGACGGGTAACCACCGGGGAGCTGTTTTTT.

The chain recombines TRBV11-2 with TRBJ2-1; the D gene is possibly TRBD2 (6 bases). This CDR3 region has 15 residues. Germline-derived CDR1 and CDR2 are SGHAT and FQNNGV. The V end was cut by 3 bases, the J end by 3 bases, with 12 bases between. The CDR3, as DNA: TGTGCCAGCAGCTTGCGTGGACTAAGCTACAATGAGCAGTTCTTC. Translation: CASSLRGLSYNEQFF.

The chain employs TRBV2 and TRBJ2-1; tentatively, D is TRBD1 or TRBD2 (5 bases each). Trimming removed 6 bases from V and 1 base from J, with 16 bases in between. Germline CDR1 is SNHLY and CDR2 is FYNNEI. This CDR3 is built from 16 residues. The CDR3 here is CASRAGTAQSYNEQFF. CDR3 coding DNA: TGTGCCAGCAGAGCCGGGACGGCACAGTCCTACAATGAGCAGTTCTTC.

The table lists this clone with a count of one. V usage is TRBV7-9 and J usage is TRBJ2-7; 7 nucleotides match TRBD2. The CDR3 loop spans 16 amino acids. In germline, CDR1 is SEHNR, CDR2 FQNEAQ (reference sequence). V shed 5 bases, J shed 2 bases, and the junction held 12 bases outside the gene matches. The CDR3 sequence is CASSPGLGGVTYEQYF. The CDR3 bases are TGTGCCAGCAGCCCTGGGTTGGGGGGGGTTACCTACGAGCAGTACTTC.

Here the CDR3 DNA reads TGTGCCAGCAGTCCGGGTTGGGGAGAGACCCAGTACTTC. Amino acids: CASSPGWGETQYF. The rearrangement joins TRBV6-4 to TRBJ2-5, with D uncertain. Germline values: CDR1 MRHNA, CDR2 SNTAGT. The CDR3 covers 13 residues. V was clipped by 5 bases and J by 4 bases, with 11 bases between them.

About this clone itself: At one boundary the junction diverges from the germline segment, which might be a read error. The rearrangement links TRBV6-6 to TRBJ1-1; possibly TRBD1 for D (6 bases). CDR3 length: 13 residues. Per germline, CDR1 MNHNY and CDR2 SVGAGI (reference sequence). The CDR3 spells CLVTGSMNTEAFF. CDR3 in DNA: TGCCTAGTAACAGGGTCCATGAACACTGAAGCTTTCTTT.

The chain joins TRBV7-2 to TRBJ2-6, with D possibly matching TRBD2 (5 bases). CDR3 length: 16 residues. The ends were cut back, 1 base at V and 2 bases at J, with 9 bases in the middle. Germline V gene sequence: CDR1 SGHTA, CDR2 FQGNSA. The CDR3 reads CASSLVGGTGANVLTF. The CDR3 nucleotides read TGTGCCAGCAGCTTAGTTGGAGGCACTGGGGCCAACGTCCTGACTTTC.

For this clone: The sample contains more than one DNA sequence encoding this CDR3. The chain couples TRBV5-4 to TRBJ2-3; a possible D gene is TRBD2 (5 bases). This CDR3 comprises 14 residues. Germline CDR1 SGHNT, CDR2 YYREEE (reference sequence). The V end lost 5 bases, the J end lost 1 base, and 11 bases lay between the germline ends. CDR3 in DNA: TGTGCCAGCAGGCAACGGGAAGGCACAGATACGCAGTATTTT. As protein: CASRQREGTDTQYF.

The rearrangement uses TRBV18 and TRBJ2-1, with 8 bases lining up with TRBD2. Germline V CDR1 and CDR2: KGHSH, LQKENI. The CDR3 runs to 21 residues. V was clipped by 3 bases and J by 4 bases; unmatched bases: 23. CDR3 in amino acids: CASSPRPGILETSGTYNEQFF. The DNA for the CDR3 is TGTGCCAGCTCACCCCGACCGGGCATCTTAGAAACTAGCGGTACATACAATGAGCAGTTCTTC.

The chain carries TRBV9 and TRBJ2-3; D remains unclear. The V gene lost 0 bases and the J gene lost 0 bases, with 11 bases spanning the gap. This CDR3 has 16 residues. CDR1 is SGDLS, CDR2 YYNGEE, per germline. CDR3 bases: TGTGCCAGCAGCGTAGATGTTACCTTTAGCACAGATACGCAGTATTTT. This sequence encodes CASSVDVTFSTDTQYF.

V and J are TRBV2 and TRBJ2-3; 8 bases map to TRBD1. Germline lookup yields CDR1 SNHLY and CDR2 FYNNEI. V shed 3 bases, J shed 6 bases, and the junction held 2 bases outside the gene matches. The CDR3 consists of 13 residues. CDR3 sequence reads: CASSDRGRDTQYF. CDR3 sequence (DNA): TGTGCCAGCAGTGACAGGGGGCGGGATACGCAGTATTTT.

The V gene is TRBV5-6, the J gene TRBJ1-1; D is unclear. In germline, CDR1 is SGHDT, CDR2 YYEEEE. The CDR3 is 13 amino acids. V was clipped by 2 bases and J by 4 bases, with 9 bases between them. The CDR3 is CASSFLRGTEAFF. The CDR3 DNA is TGTGCCAGCAGCTTTCTCCGAGGCACTGAAGCTTTCTTT.

This clone was seen a handful of times. This chain connects TRBV9 to TRBJ2-3; D may be TRBD1 (5 bases). The CDR3 is 13 amino acids. V lost 4 bases to trimming and J lost 15 bases, with 21 bases between them. Germline values: CDR1 SGDLS, CDR2 YYNGEE. CDR3 sequence (DNA): TGTGCCAGCAGCCCCCACCCGACAGAGTTAGAATATTTT. Its translation is CASSPHPTELEYF.

J is TRBJ1-2 and V is TRBV6-5, with unresolved D. V was clipped by 4 bases and J by 5 bases, with 5 bases between them. Germline CDR1 MNHEY, CDR2 SVGAGI. The CDR3 runs to 11 residues. CDR3 DNA: TGTGCCAGCAGTTCCGGGTATGGCTACACCTTC. Translated, it gives CASSSGYGYTF.